The text below deals with one T cell receptor (beta chain). Its cognate antigen is unknown. The sample originates from a study of T cells after yellow fever vaccination. General study findings and limits: Subsequent booster samples again held most clones from primary vaccination (roughly 95% CD4, 85% to 90% CD8).

The CDR3 is 15 residues long. V gave up 0 bases and J gave up 2 bases; unmatched junction bases: 1. The germline V gene has CDR1 MNHEY and CDR2 SVGAGI. 5'RACE template switching generated TCR cDNA, adding a universal primer site and UMIs. TCRdb reprocessed the 5' RACE reads with MiXCR, giving one entry per CDR3 protein. In the table there are 550,000 to 750,000 distinct CDR3 sequences, 13% of which are singletons. This chain connects TRBV6-5 to TRBJ2-5, with 9 nucleotides matching TRBD1. The input for sequencing was PBMCs, taken on the day of the yellow fever booster vaccination. This TCR was sampled from a man aged 25 to 40 who received the YFV17D yellow fever vaccine. CDR3 sequence (DNA): TGTGCCAGCAGTTACTCACAGGGGGCTCAAGAGACCCAGTACTTC. Translating gives CASSYSQGAQETQYF.